The rows below give T cell receptor beta chains drawn from one sample of a study of cytomegalovirus exposure and HLA in healthy donors. Sequencing was performed with immunoSEQ multiplex PCR; in TCRdb, only in-frame clones are kept and a portion is missing. The data show under 250,000 clones, around nine tenths seen once. Sequencing was performed on PBMCs. The receptors stem from a man aged 18 to 30 in good health and CMV-seronegative. CDR3s include the opening cysteine and the closing phenylalanine or tryptophan. D genes are given only for firm matches. Some rows mark clone size as missing; the rest say once, few, many or name a class of expanded clone.

-	TRBJ2-3	TRBV5-1	TRBD2	CASSYSGRDTDTQYF	TGCGCCAGCAGCTATAGCGGGAGGGACACAGATACGCAGTATTTT
-	TRBJ1-2	TRBV21-1	-	CASSKAPRGFNYGYTF	TGTGCCAGCAGCAAAGCCCCCAGGGGGTTCAACTATGGCTACACCTTC
-	TRBJ2-5	TRBV9	TRBD2	CASSDSAGSETQYF	TGTGCCAGCAGCGACTCAGCGGGATCCGAGACCCAGTACTTC
-	TRBJ2-3	TRBV19	-	CASHLGGDTDTQYF	TGTGCCAGTCATCTAGGCGGGGACACAGATACGCAGTATTTT
-	TRBJ1-1	TRBV7-9	-	CASSSPKNTEAFF	TGTGCCAGCAGCTCCCCAAAGAACACTGAAGCTTTCTTT
-	TRBJ1-4	TRBV28	TRBD1	CASVQGVNEKLFF	TGTGCCAGCGTCCAGGGGGTTAATGAAAAACTGTTTTTT
-	TRBJ2-7	TRBV27	-	CASSSPGSYYEQYF	TGTGCCAGCAGTTCGCCGGGGTCGTATTACGAGCAGTACTTC
-	TRBJ2-2	TRBV5-1	TRBD1	CASSATGTAGELFF	TGCGCCAGCAGCGCGACCGGGACAGCCGGGGAGCTGTTTTTT
-	TRBJ1-6	TRBV6-4	-	CASSSLADSDSPLHF	TGTGCCAGCTCCTCTCTTGCGGACTCCGATTCACCCCTCCACTTT
-	TRBJ2-7	TRBV30	TRBD2	CACDSGRVYEQYF	TGTGCCTGTGATAGCGGGAGGGTCTACGAGCAGTACTTC
-	TRBJ2-7	TRBV5-1	TRBD1	CASSSGQGGSEQYF	TGCGCCAGCAGCTCAGGACAGGGGGGTAGCGAGCAGTACTTC
-	TRBJ1-5	TRBV7-2	TRBD1	CASSSLGGAGQPQHF	TGTGCCAGCAGCTCCTTAGGGGGCGCAGGCCAGCCCCAGCATTTT
once	TRBJ2-7	TRBV5-8	TRBD1	CASSFLTGNEQYF	TGTGCCAGCAGCTTTTTGACAGGGAACGAGCAGTACTTC
-	TRBJ2-3	TRBV5-1	-	CASSLGAGRFRHTDTQYF	TGCGCCAGCAGTTTGGGTGCGGGCAGATTTCGGCACACAGATACGCAGTATTTT
-	TRBJ2-7	TRBV15	TRBD1	CATSLNRPGQVQEQYF	TGTGCCACCAGCTTGAACCGTCCGGGACAGGTTCAGGAGCAGTACTTC
-	TRBJ1-4	TRBV27	TRBD1	CASSLYDRGLEKLFF	TGTGCCAGCAGTTTGTACGACAGGGGCCTTGAAAAACTGTTTTTT
-	TRBJ1-2	TRBV9	TRBD1	CASSSARGRGYGYTF	TGTGCCAGCAGCTCGGCAAGGGGGCGCGGCTATGGCTACACCTTC
-	TRBJ2-7	TRBV27	-	CASTSRDRPGEQYF	TGTGCCAGCACCTCACGAGACCGCCCGGGGGAGCAGTACTTC
-	TRBJ2-2	TRBV4-3	TRBD2	CASSPWLAGGVVGGELFF	TGCGCCAGCAGCCCCTGGCTAGCGGGAGGCGTGGTTGGCGGGGAGCTGTTTTTT
-	TRBJ2-1	TRBV6-6	TRBD2	CASRRDSGVGMDEQFF	TGTGCCAGCAGGCGGGATAGCGGGGTCGGTATGGATGAGCAGTTCTTC
-	TRBJ2-5	TRBV28	-	CASSLGQVRSGTQYF	TGTGCCAGCAGTTTAGGTCAGGTCCGTAGCGGGACCCAGTACTTC
-	TRBJ1-3	TRBV28	-	CASFESFSGNTIYF	TGTGCCAGCTTCGAGAGTTTCTCTGGAAACACCATATATTTT
few	TRBJ2-7	TRBV6-1	-	CASSELVRYEQYF	TGTGCCAGCAGTGAACTAGTCCGCTACGAGCAGTACTTC
-	TRBJ1-2	TRBV5-6	TRBD1	CASSYGQGNYGYTF	TGTGCCAGCAGTTACGGACAGGGGAACTATGGCTACACCTTC
once	TRBJ1-5	TRBV15	TRBD1	CATSRQGAANQPQHF	TGTGCCACCAGCAGGCAGGGGGCGGCCAATCAGCCCCAGCATTTT
-	TRBJ2-1	TRBV28	TRBD2	CASKGTSGYNEQFF	TGTGCCAGCAAGGGGACTAGCGGGTACAATGAGCAGTTCTTC
-	TRBJ2-3	TRBV2	-	CASSQGPYTQYF	TGTGCCAGCAGCCAGGGCCCATATACGCAGTATTTT
-	TRBJ2-7	TRBV2	TRBD2	CASSDRLAGLYEQYF	TGTGCCAGCAGTGACCGGCTAGCGGGACTCTACGAGCAGTACTTC
-	TRBJ1-2	TRBV6-4	TRBD1	CASSILPGQGSYGYTF	TGTGCCAGCAGTATCTTACCGGGACAGGGATCGTACGGCTACACCTTC
-	TRBJ2-2	TRBV6-1	-	CASSEVETGELFF	TGTGCCAGCAGTGAGGTGGAGACCGGGGAGCTGTTTTTT
-	TRBJ1-1	TRBV6-1	-	CASSEAQNTEAFF	TGTGCCAGCAGTGAGGCACAGAACACTGAAGCTTTCTTT
-	TRBJ2-1	TRBV5-1	-	CASSPDNPHEQFF	TGCGCCAGCAGCCCAGATAACCCCCATGAGCAGTTCTTC
-	TRBJ2-7	TRBV28	-	CASSGSSYEQYF	TGTGCCAGCAGCGGGAGCTCCTACGAGCAGTACTTC
-	TRBJ2-3	TRBV7-3	TRBD2	CASSLRPAGGRWGTDTQYF	TGTGCCAGCAGCTTAAGGCCAGCGGGAGGGAGATGGGGCACAGATACGCAGTATTTT
-	TRBJ1-5	TRBV7-2	-	CASSGPGQPQHF	TGTGCCAGCAGCGGCCCGGGTCAGCCCCAGCATTTT
-	TRBJ1-2	TRBV11-2	-	CASSLVGEHGYTF	TGTGCCAGCAGCTTAGTTGGGGAGCATGGCTACACCTTC
-	TRBJ2-7	TRBV15	TRBD2	CATSRDKGLVSEQYF	TGTGCCACCAGCAGAGATAAGGGACTAGTCTCCGAGCAGTACTTC
once	TRBJ2-7	TRBV28	TRBD2	CASSLSTQRGDYYEQYF	TGTGCCAGCAGTTTATCCACCCAGCGGGGGGATTACTACGAGCAGTACTTC
-	TRBJ1-1	TRBV11-2	-	CASSPLAMNTEAFF	TGTGCCAGCAGTCCCCTCGCTATGAACACTGAAGCTTTCTTT
-	TRBJ2-5	TRBV5-1	TRBD2	CASSLAGGRMAQETQYF	TGCGCCAGCAGCTTAGCGGGGGGGCGGATGGCACAAGAGACCCAGTACTTC
-	TRBJ2-7	TRBV18	TRBD1	CASSPGTARYEQYF	TGTGCCAGCTCACCCGGGACAGCGAGGTACGAGCAGTACTTC
-	TRBJ1-2	TRBV19	-	CASSAGRDAYGYTF	TGTGCCAGTAGTGCCGGCAGGGATGCCTATGGCTACACCTTC
once	TRBJ1-2	TRBV6-5	-	CASSSQGYGYTF	TGTGCCAGCAGTTCACAGGGATACGGCTACACCTTC
once	TRBJ2-7	TRBV29-1	-	CSVAMEGNVYEQYF	TGCAGCGTCGCGATGGAGGGAAACGTGTACGAGCAGTACTTC
-	TRBJ2-7	TRBV18	TRBD1	CASSSDRGPYEQYF	TGTGCCAGCTCATCAGACAGGGGGCCTTACGAGCAGTACTTC
-	TRBJ1-5	TRBV7-9	-	CASSFGGAIYMGNQPQHF	TGTGCCAGCAGCTTTGGGGGCGCCATATACATGGGCAATCAGCCCCAGCATTTT
-	TRBJ2-7	TRBV25-1	TRBD2	CASSDPMTSGRAAEQYF	TGTGCCAGCAGTGACCCCATGACTAGCGGGAGAGCAGCGGAGCAGTACTTC
-	TRBJ1-1	TRBV7-2	-	CASSPNQGGTEAFF	TGTGCCAGCAGCCCCAATCAGGGTGGCACTGAAGCTTTCTTT
many	TRBJ2-5	TRBV5-1	-	CASSSLRTVTETQYF	TGCGCCAGCAGCTCGCTAAGGACAGTGACAGAGACCCAGTACTTC
-	TRBJ2-7	TRBV19	-	CASSIVTGLGGYEQYF	TGTGCCAGTAGTATAGTCACCGGGCTCGGGGGCTACGAGCAGTACTTC